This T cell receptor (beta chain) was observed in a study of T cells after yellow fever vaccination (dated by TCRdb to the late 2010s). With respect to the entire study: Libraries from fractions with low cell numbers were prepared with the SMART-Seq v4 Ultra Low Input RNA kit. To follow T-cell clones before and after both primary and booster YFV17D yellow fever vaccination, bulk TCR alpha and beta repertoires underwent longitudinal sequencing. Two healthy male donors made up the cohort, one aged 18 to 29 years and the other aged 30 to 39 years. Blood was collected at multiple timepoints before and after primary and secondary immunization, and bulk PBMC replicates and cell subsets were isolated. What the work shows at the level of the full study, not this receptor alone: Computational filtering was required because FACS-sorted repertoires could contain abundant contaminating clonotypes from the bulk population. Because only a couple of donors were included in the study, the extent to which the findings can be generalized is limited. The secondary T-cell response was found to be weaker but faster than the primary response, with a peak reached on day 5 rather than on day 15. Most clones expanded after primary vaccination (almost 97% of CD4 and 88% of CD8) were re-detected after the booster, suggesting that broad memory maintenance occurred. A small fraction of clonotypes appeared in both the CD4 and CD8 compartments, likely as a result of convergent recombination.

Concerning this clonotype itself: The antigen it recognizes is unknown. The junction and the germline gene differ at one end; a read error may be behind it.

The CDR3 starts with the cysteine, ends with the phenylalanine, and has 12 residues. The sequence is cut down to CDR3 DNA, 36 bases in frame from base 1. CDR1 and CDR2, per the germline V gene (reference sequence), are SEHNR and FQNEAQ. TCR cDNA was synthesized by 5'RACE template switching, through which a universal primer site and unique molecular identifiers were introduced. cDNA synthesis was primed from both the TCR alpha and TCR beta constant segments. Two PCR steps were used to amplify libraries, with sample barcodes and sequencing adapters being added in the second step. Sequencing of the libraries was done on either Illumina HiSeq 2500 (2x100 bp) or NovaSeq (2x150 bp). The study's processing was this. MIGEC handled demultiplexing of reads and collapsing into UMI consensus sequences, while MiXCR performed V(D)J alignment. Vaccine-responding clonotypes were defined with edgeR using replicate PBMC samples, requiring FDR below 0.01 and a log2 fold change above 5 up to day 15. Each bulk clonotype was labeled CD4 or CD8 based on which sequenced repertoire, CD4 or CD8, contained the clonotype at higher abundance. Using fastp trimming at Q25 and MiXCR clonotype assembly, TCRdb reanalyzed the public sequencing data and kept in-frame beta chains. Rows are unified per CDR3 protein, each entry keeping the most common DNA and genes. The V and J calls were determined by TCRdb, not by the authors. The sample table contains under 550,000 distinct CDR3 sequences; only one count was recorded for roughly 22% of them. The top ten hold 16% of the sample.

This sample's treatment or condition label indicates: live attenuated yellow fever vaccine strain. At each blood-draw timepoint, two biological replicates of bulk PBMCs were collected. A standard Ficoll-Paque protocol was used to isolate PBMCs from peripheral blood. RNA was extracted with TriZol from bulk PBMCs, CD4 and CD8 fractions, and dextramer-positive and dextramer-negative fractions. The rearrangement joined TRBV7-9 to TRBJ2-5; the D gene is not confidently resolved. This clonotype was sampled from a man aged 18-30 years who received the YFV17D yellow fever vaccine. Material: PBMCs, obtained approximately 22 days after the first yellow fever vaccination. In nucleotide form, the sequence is TGTGCCAGCAGCCCCGAAGAAGAGACCCCGTACTTC. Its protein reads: CASSPEEETPYF.